Each of the 27 T cell receptor beta chains below was sequenced from the same sample in a study of blood T cell repertoires in COVID-19. This table comes from immunoSEQ multiplex PCR, and its TCRdb copy is limited to in-frame clones, with some not included. The data show under 150,000 clones, roughly four fifths seen once. Sample: peripheral blood. All receptors come from a woman of 80 years or more in a cohort sampled during active or convalescent COVID-19.

The chain combines TRBV3-1 (or the pseudogene TRBV3-2) with TRBJ1-6; D unresolved. Trimming left V 2 bases short and J 6 bases short, with 8 bases between. The germline V gene encodes CDR1 LGHDT and CDR2 YNNKEL (reference sequence). The CDR3 contains 14 residues. CDR3 bases: TGTGCCAGCAGCCAAAGGACTATTAATTCACCCCTCCACTTT. The encoded protein is CASSQRTINSPLHF.

The chain joins TRBV28 to TRBJ1-2; perhaps TRBD1 as D (5 bases). The germline gives CDR1 MDHEN, CDR2 SYDVKM. V lost 1 base to trimming and J lost 4 bases, with 10 bases between them. The CDR3 runs 14 residues. The CDR3 nucleotides are TGTGCCAGCAGTTTATTCCAGGGAATCTATGGCTACACCTTC. Residues: CASSLFQGIYGYTF.

This clone was recorded only once. The chain combines TRBV4-3 with TRBJ1-6; no clear D gene. Between the trimmed V and J ends, which lost 1 base and 5 bases, there was a span of 9 bases. The CDR3 consists of 15 residues. CDR1 and CDR2 (germline): LGHNA, YSLEER. The CDR3 DNA reads TGCGCCAGCAGCCAAGTCGAGAGGGATAATTCACCCCTCCACTTT. It specifies CASSQVERDNSPLHF.

The chain joins TRBV5-5 to TRBJ2-3; D may be TRBD2 (6 bases). Trimming took 0 bases from V and 3 from J, leaving 17 bases between them. The CDR3 is 17 amino acids. Germline V gives CDR1 SGHKS, CDR2 YYEKEE (reference sequence). DNA of the CDR3: TGTGCCAGCAGCTTGGGTCGTTTTGGCGGGGAAACAGATACGCAGTATTTT. Protein: CASSLGRFGGETDTQYF.

The rearrangement joins TRBV2 to TRBJ1-2; TRBD1 aligns across 8 bases. The CDR3 is made up of 13 amino acids. J gave up 4 bases and V 8 bases, and 6 bases lay outside the gene matches. Germline V gene data show CDR1 as SNHLY and CDR2 as FYNNEI. Written as DNA, the CDR3 is TGTGCCAGCCGGGGACAGGCGACCTATGGCTACACCTTC. It yields the protein CASRGQATYGYTF.

CDR3 sequence (DNA): TGTGCCACCAGCAGGACTTTAGACAGGGCGAAAAACACCATATATTTT. Residues: CATSRTLDRAKNTIYF. The chain couples TRBV15 to TRBJ1-3, with TRBD1 identical over 7 bases. The V and J ends lost 3 bases and 6 bases, in that order; junction bases with no gene match: 11. This CDR3 is built from 16 residues. Germline V gene data show CDR1 as LNHNV and CDR2 as YYDKDF (reference sequence).

The genes are TRBV19 and TRBJ2-6, with D perhaps matching TRBD2 (5 bases). The CDR3 length is 15 residues. V lost 7 bases, J lost 0 bases, and 10 bases lay in between. Germline loops: CDR1 LNHDA, CDR2 SQIVND (reference sequence). DNA of the CDR3: TGTGCCAGTACACGGGGTAGCTCTGGGGCCAACGTCCTGACTTTC. It yields the protein CASTRGSSGANVLTF.

V and J are TRBV5-1 and TRBJ2-1; D ambiguous. CDR3 length: 14 residues. CDR1 is SGHRS and CDR2 is YFSETQ in the germline V gene. The germline V and J ends were trimmed by 5 bases and 0 bases, with 9 bases remaining between them. DNA of the CDR3: TGCGCCAGCAGATCTGAGAGCTCCTACAATGAGCAGTTCTTC. Translation gives CASRSESSYNEQFF. Complete variable domain (other parts from reference TRBV5-1 and TRBJ2-1): KAGVTQTPRYLIKTRGQQVTLSCSPISGHRSVSWYQQTPGQGLQFLFEYFSETQRNKGNFPGRFSGRQFSNSRSEMNVSTLELGDSALYLCASRSESSYNEQFFGPGTRLTVL.

This sequence joins TRBV5-1 and TRBJ2-1; TRBD2 matches 7 bases. The CDR3 spans 12 residues. CDR1 and CDR2 (germline): SGHRS, YFSETQ. V was clipped by 2 bases and J by 14 bases; unmatched bases: 7. The CDR3 coding sequence is TGCGCCAGCAGCTTCACAGGAGGGAGGGAGTTCTTC. It encodes CASSFTGGREFF.

This chain uses TRBV11-2 with TRBJ2-3; 8 bases fit TRBD1. Per germline, CDR1 SGHAT and CDR2 FQNNGV. V lost 3 bases to trimming and J lost 2 bases; unmatched junction nucleotides: 7. The CDR3 runs 16 residues. CDR3 loop: CASSFGRDRITDTQYF. The CDR3 DNA sequence: TGTGCCAGCAGCTTTGGCCGGGACAGGATCACAGATACGCAGTATTTT.

This clone was seen a few times. The chain combines TRBV18 with TRBJ1-3; 8 positions match TRBD1. Per germline, CDR1 KGHSH and CDR2 LQKENI. There are 15 residues in the CDR3. J lost 3 bases, V lost 0 bases, and 1 base had no gene match. The CDR3, as DNA: TGTGCCAGCTCACCACCGGACAGGGTTGGAAACACCATATATTTT. Translating gives CASSPPDRVGNTIYF. The full variable domain, in which reference TRBV18 and TRBJ1-3 provide the parts outside the CDR3, is NAGVMQNPRHLVRRRGQEARLRCSPMKGHSHVYWYRQLPEEGLKFMVYLQKENIIDESGMPKERFSAEFPKEGPSILRIQQVVRGDSAAYFCASSPPDRVGNTIYFGEGSWLTVV.

This clone showed up just a few times. For the CDR3, the DNA is TGCGCCAGCAGGGCTAGCCCTTTCATGGAGACCCAGTACTTC. Its translation is CASRASPFMETQYF. The gene calls are TRBV5-1 and TRBJ2-5; a possible D gene is TRBD2 (5 bases). V dropped 5 bases and J dropped 5 bases, with 16 bases sitting between them. Per the germline V gene, CDR1 is SGHRS and CDR2 is YFSETQ. The CDR3 sequence is 14 residues long.

This clone was detected once. This chain connects TRBV6-6 to TRBJ1-2; TRBD1 matches at 11 bases. The CDR3 runs 14 residues. Germline loops: CDR1 MNHNY, CDR2 SVGAGI (reference sequence). The ends lost 7 bases at V and 4 bases at J; junction bases unmatched: 5. The CDR3 sequence is CASTGQGAGYGYTF. In DNA form, the CDR3 reads TGTGCCAGCACCGGACAGGGGGCCGGCTATGGCTACACCTTC.

V and J are TRBV7-2 and TRBJ1-3; TRBD1 matches 7 bases. The CDR3 contains 17 residues. Germline loops: CDR1 SGHTA, CDR2 FQGNSA. After removal of 1 base from V and 4 bases from J, the junction contained 10 bases not matched to a gene. In DNA, the CDR3 is TGTGCCAGCAGCTTAGGGTTCCAGGGACAGAGAGGAAACACCATATATTTT. Encoded protein: CASSLGFQGQRGNTIYF.

This chain connects TRBV27 to TRBJ2-6; D is possibly TRBD1 (6 bases). The length of the CDR3 is 15 residues. CDR1 MNHEY and CDR2 SMNVEV come from the germline V gene (reference sequence). Trimming took off 5 bases at V and 0 bases at J, with 8 bases between the two ends. In DNA, the CDR3 is TGTGCCAGCAGTCGAGGGGGCTCTGGGGCCAACGTCCTGACTTTC. Protein product: CASSRGGSGANVLTF.

J is TRBJ2-7 and V is TRBV6-4; 13 bases align to TRBD2. There are 20 residues in the CDR3. V lost 2 bases, J lost 4 bases, and 17 bases stayed unmatched. CDR1 and CDR2 (germline): MRHNA, SNTAGT. The CDR3 region has the DNA TGTGCCAGCAGTGACCCGAACGGGACTAGCGGGGACATACTCCCTTACGAGCAGTACGTC. This translates into CASSDPNGTSGDILPYEQYV.

This clone has just one count. The chain recombines TRBV6-5 with TRBJ1-2; D possibly corresponds to TRBD1 (5 bases). Germline V gives CDR1 MNHEY, CDR2 SVGAGI. Trimming left V 5 bases short and J 5 bases short, with 12 bases between. The CDR3 runs 13 residues. The CDR3 is CASSPRGMYGYTF. The CDR3 DNA sequence: TGTGCCAGCAGTCCCCGGGGGATGTATGGCTACACCTTC.

This chain connects TRBV6-2 or TRBV6-3 to TRBJ2-5, with D maybe TRBD1 (6 bases). The CDR3 runs 13 residues. Germline V gene lookup returns CDR1 MNHEY and CDR2 SVGEGT. Trimming stripped 2 bases from V and 3 bases from J, with 7 bases between. Here the CDR3 reads CASSYHREETQYF. The CDR3 region has the DNA TGTGCCAGCAGTTACCACAGGGAAGAGACCCAGTACTTC.

The sample holds one count of this clone. This rearrangement joins TRBV7-2 to TRBJ2-3; 14 bases map to TRBD2. CDR1 and CDR2 from the germline V gene are SGHTA and FQGNSA. With 5 bases clipped from V and 4 bases from J, the junction kept 2 bases outside the gene matches. The CDR3 covers 15 residues. The CDR3 DNA is TGTGCCAGCAGCCCGGGACTAGCGGGGGCAGATACGCAGTATTTT. Translation: CASSPGLAGADTQYF. Variable domain in full (rest from reference TRBV7-2 and TRBJ2-3): GAGVSQSPSNKVTEKGKDVELRCDPISGHTALYWYRQSLGQGLEFLIYFQGNSAPDKSGLPSDRFSAERTGGSVSTLTIQRTQQEDSAVYLCASSPGLAGADTQYFGPGTRLTVL.

The rearrangement joins TRBV6-1 to TRBJ2-7, with a possible D match to TRBD2 (5 bases). The CDR3 has 16 residues. V lost 2 bases and J lost 3, with 17 bases in between. Per germline, CDR1 MNHNS and CDR2 SASEGT. DNA for the CDR3: TGTGCCAGCAGTGAATATCCGGGAAAGTCGATCTACGAGCAGTACTTC. It encodes CASSEYPGKSIYEQYF.

This clone came up once. V and J are TRBV18 and TRBJ1-1; D might be TRBD1 (6 bases). V was pared by 6 bases and J by 0 bases, with 11 bases between. From germline, CDR1 is KGHSH and CDR2 LQKENI. The CDR3 consists of 14 residues. The CDR3 protein is CASSRQELNTEAFF. CDR3 DNA: TGTGCCAGCTCCCGACAGGAGCTGAACACTGAAGCTTTCTTT.

The chain employs TRBV7-6 and TRBJ1-5; 8 nucleotides match TRBD1. CDR1 and CDR2 (germline): SGHVS, FNYEAQ. The CDR3 runs 17 residues. The V gene end was trimmed by 2 bases and the J gene end by 0 bases; junction bases not matched to a gene: 6. CDR3 in DNA: TGTGCCAGCAGCTTATTCCCCGGGACAGGTAGCAATCAGCCCCAGCATTTT. Its protein is CASSLFPGTGSNQPQHF.

The gene calls are TRBV18 and TRBJ2-3, with TRBD2 as a possible D gene (5 bases). Deletions cut 6 bases from V and 2 bases from J, with 24 bases between. This CDR3 has 18 amino acids. CDR1 KGHSH and CDR2 LQKENI come from the germline V gene. The CDR3 DNA reads as TGTGCCAGCTCCTTAGCCCCGAGATCCAGCGGAAACACAGATACGCAGTATTTT. Protein: CASSLAPRSSGNTDTQYF.

CDR3 sequence: CASSLAGGAPLHF. The CDR3 DNA is TGTGCCAGCAGCTTAGCGGGAGGAGCACCCCTCCACTTT. This chain links TRBV7-2 with TRBJ1-6; D gene uncertain. There are 13 residues in the CDR3. The germline V and J ends were trimmed by 0 bases and 11 bases, with 8 bases remaining between them. Germline CDR1 and CDR2: SGHTA and FQGNSA.

This chain uses TRBV6-5 with TRBJ1-6; D is ambiguous. The germline V gene encodes CDR1 MNHEY and CDR2 SVGAGI. Trimming took off 6 bases at V and 10 bases at J, with 13 bases between the two ends. The CDR3 extends over 13 amino acids. CDR3 nucleotide sequence: TGTGCCAGCAGGCGTCCAGGCCGATCACCCCTCCACTTT. Its translation: CASRRPGRSPLHF.

The chain couples TRBV29-1 to TRBJ2-1; 9 bases line up with TRBD2. The junction had 3 bases not matched to a gene; V was cut back by 1 base and J by 5 bases. CDR1 and CDR2 (germline): SQVTM, ANQGSEA. The CDR3 has 14 amino acids. This CDR3 reads CSVEGTSADNEQFF. The CDR3 DNA is TGCAGCGTTGAAGGGACTAGCGCCGACAATGAGCAGTTCTTC.

This clone has more than one count but fewer than ten. The rearrangement links TRBV6-5 to TRBJ2-7; 7 positions agree with TRBD1. This CDR3 is 11 amino acids long. V lost 8 bases to trimming and J lost 12 bases; unmatched junction nucleotides: 10. Germline loops: CDR1 MNHEY, CDR2 SVGAGI. The CDR3 DNA follows: TGTGCCAGCCTTTACAGGGGAAGGCGGTACGTC. Encoded protein: CASLYRGRRYV.